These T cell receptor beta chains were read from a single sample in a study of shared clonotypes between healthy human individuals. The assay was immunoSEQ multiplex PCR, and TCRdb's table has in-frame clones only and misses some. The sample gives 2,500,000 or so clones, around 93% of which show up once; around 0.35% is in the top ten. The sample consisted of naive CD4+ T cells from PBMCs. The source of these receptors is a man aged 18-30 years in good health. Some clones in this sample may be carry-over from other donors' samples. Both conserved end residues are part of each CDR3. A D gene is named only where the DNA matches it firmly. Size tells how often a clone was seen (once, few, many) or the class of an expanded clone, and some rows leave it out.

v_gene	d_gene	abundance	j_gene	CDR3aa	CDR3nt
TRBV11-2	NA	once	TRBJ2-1	CASSFNTGSYNEQFF	TGTGCCAGCAGCTTCAATACGGGTAGCTACAATGAGCAGTTCTTC
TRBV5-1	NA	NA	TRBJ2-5	CASASGTQETQYF	TGCGCCAGCGCTTCTGGGACCCAAGAGACCCAGTACTTC
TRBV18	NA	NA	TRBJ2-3	CASSPDRSNQYF	TGTGCCAGCTCACCCGACAGGTCGAACCAGTATTTT
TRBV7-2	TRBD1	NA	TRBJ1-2	CASKRQGADYGYTF	TGTGCCAGCAAGAGACAGGGGGCGGACTATGGCTACACCTTC
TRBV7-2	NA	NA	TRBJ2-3	CASSLSRTDTQYF	TGTGCCAGCAGCTTATCCCGCACAGATACGCAGTATTTT
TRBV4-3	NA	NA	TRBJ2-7	CASSQELGYEQYF	TGCGCCAGCAGCCAAGAACTCGGCTACGAGCAGTACTTC
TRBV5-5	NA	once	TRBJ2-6	CASSLFLGAGANVLTF	TGTGCCAGCAGCTTGTTCCTAGGGGCTGGGGCCAACGTCCTGACTTTC
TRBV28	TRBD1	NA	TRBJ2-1	CASSLGTGLWTYNEQFF	TGTGCCAGCAGTTTAGGGACAGGCCTCTGGACCTACAATGAGCAGTTCTTC
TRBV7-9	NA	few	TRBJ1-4	CASSPGRINEKLFF	TGTGCCAGCAGCCCGGGACGGATAAATGAAAAACTGTTTTTT
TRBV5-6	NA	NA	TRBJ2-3	CASSFFRGTDTQYF	TGTGCCAGCAGCTTTTTCAGGGGTACAGATACGCAGTATTTT
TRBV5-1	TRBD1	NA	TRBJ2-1	CASIPPGTGGAYNEQFF	TGCGCCAGCATACCCCCCGGGACAGGGGGCGCCTACAATGAGCAGTTCTTC
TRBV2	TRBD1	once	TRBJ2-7	CASSGRDSASNAEQYF	TGTGCCAGCAGTGGTCGGGACAGCGCCTCAAACGCCGAGCAGTACTTC
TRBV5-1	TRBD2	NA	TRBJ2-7	CASSWGLVLGEQYF	TGCGCCAGCAGCTGGGGACTAGTTCTTGGCGAGCAGTACTTC
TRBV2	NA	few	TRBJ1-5	CASSERGRPQHF	TGTGCCAGCAGTGAGAGGGGTAGGCCCCAGCATTTT
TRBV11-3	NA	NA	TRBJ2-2	CASSPWSAGELFF	TGTGCCAGCAGCCCCTGGTCAGCCGGGGAGCTGTTTTTT
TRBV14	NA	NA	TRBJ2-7	CASSRARGFYEQYF	TGTGCCAGCAGCCGTGCTAGGGGTTTCTACGAGCAGTACTTC
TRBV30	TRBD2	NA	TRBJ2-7	CAWSAPGTRGYEQYF	TGTGCCTGGAGCGCTCCCGGGACTAGGGGCTACGAGCAGTACTTC
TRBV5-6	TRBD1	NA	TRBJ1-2	CASSLGVRGTGALVYGYTF	TGTGCCAGCAGCTTGGGCGTAAGAGGGACAGGGGCCCTAGTCTATGGCTACACCTTC
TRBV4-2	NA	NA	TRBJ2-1	CASSQDPGPRNEQFF	TGTGCCAGCAGCCAGGATCCGGGTCCCCGCAATGAGCAGTTCTTC
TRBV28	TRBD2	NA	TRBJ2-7	CASRLGLASVHYEQYF	TGTGCCAGCAGACTTGGACTAGCGTCTGTTCACTACGAGCAGTACTTC
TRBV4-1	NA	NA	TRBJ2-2	CASSLLSTGELFF	TGCGCCAGCAGCCTACTAAGCACCGGGGAGCTGTTTTTT
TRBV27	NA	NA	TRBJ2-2	CASSMRRGTGELFF	TGTGCCAGCAGTATGCGAAGGGGAACCGGGGAGCTGTTTTTT
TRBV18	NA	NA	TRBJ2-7	CASSPHTYEQYF	TGTGCCAGCTCACCCCACACCTACGAGCAGTACTTC
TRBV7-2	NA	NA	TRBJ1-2	CASSLPGAVGYGYTF	TGTGCCAGCAGCCTCCCAGGTGCGGTAGGCTATGGCTACACCTTC
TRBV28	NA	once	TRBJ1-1	CASRAVTTVNTEAFF	TGTGCCAGCAGAGCGGTTACGACCGTGAACACTGAAGCTTTCTTT
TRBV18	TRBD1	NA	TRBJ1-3	CASSPGQGAGGNTIYF	TGTGCCAGCTCACCGGGACAGGGGGCTGGTGGAAACACCATATATTTT
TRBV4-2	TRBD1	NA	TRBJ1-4	CASSQGDRDEEKLFF	TGTGCCAGCAGCCAAGGGGACAGGGATGAAGAAAAACTGTTTTTT
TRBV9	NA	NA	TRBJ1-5	CASSVGLDEGQPQHF	TGTGCCAGCAGCGTAGGGCTCGACGAAGGTCAGCCCCAGCATTTT
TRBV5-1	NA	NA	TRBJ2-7	CASSLALAGSSYEQYF	TGCGCCAGCAGCTTGGCCTTGGCGGGAAGCTCCTACGAGCAGTACTTC
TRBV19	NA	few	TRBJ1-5	CATQMGRGNQPQHF	TGTGCCACTCAAATGGGGAGGGGGAATCAGCCCCAGCATTTT
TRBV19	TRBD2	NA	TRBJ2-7	CASRGSGSKYEQYF	TGTGCCAGTAGGGGTAGCGGGAGTAAGTACGAGCAGTACTTC
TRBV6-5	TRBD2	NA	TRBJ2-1	CASSYSSGTSPFF	TGTGCCAGCAGTTATTCTTCCGGGACTAGCCCGTTCTTC
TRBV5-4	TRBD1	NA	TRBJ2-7	CASSLTGGIYEQYF	TGTGCCAGCAGCTTAACAGGGGGCATTTACGAGCAGTACTTC
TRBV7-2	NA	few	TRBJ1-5	CASSLASSQQPQHF	TGTGCCAGCAGCTTAGCCAGTTCTCAGCAGCCCCAGCATTTT
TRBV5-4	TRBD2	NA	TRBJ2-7	CASSPGLAGPYEQYF	TGTGCCAGCAGCCCGGGACTAGCGGGACCCTACGAGCAGTACTTC
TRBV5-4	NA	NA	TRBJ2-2	CASSFSGGGTGELFF	TGTGCCAGCAGCTTTAGCGGAGGAGGGACCGGGGAGCTGTTTTTT
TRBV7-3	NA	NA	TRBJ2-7	CASSSTDTSGQYF	TGTGCCAGCAGCTCCACGGACACTTCGGGGCAGTACTTC